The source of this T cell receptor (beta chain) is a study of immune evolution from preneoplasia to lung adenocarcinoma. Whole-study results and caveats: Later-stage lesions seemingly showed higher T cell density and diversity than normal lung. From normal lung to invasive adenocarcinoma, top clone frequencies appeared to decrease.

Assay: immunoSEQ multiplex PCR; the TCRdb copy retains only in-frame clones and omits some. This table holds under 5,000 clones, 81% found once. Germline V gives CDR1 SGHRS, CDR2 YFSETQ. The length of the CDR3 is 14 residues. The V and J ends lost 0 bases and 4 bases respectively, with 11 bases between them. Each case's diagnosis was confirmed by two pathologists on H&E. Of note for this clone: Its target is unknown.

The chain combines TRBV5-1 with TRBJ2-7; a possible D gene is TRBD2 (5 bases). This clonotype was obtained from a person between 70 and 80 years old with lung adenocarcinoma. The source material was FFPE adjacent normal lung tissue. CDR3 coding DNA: TGCGCCAGCAGCTTGGTGGGAGTTGCTTACGAGCAGTACTTC. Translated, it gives CASSLVGVAYEQYF.